The 18 T cell receptor beta chains below all came from one sample that was sequenced in a study of blood T cell repertoires in COVID-19. Here immunoSEQ multiplex PCR was the method, and the copy in TCRdb shows in-frame clones only, minus some. Among more than 95,000 clones, about 85% were seen once, and the ten largest hold 3.1%. The sample comprised peripheral blood. The receptors come from a man in his fifties or sixties in a cohort sampled during active COVID-19.

The chain is built from TRBV4-2 and TRBJ1-6; D call uncertain. This CDR3 contains 13 residues. Trimming shortened V by 0 bases and J by 9 bases, and 6 bases separated the two germline ends. Germline CDR1 reads LGHNA; CDR2 reads YNFKEQ. CDR3 amino acids: CASSQDLSSPLHF. In DNA form, the CDR3 reads TGTGCCAGCAGCCAAGATTTGAGTTCACCCCTCCACTTT.

The V gene is TRBV28, the J gene TRBJ2-7; 8 bases map to TRBD2. CDR1 and CDR2 (germline): MDHEN, SYDVKM. This CDR3 contains 14 residues. The trim removed 10 bases at V and 0 bases at J, leaving 8 bases unmatched. CDR3 loop: CATCPGGVSYEQYV. The CDR3 DNA sequence: TGTGCCACCTGCCCGGGGGGGGTCTCCTACGAGCAGTACGTC.

A single count supports this clone. The rearrangement uses TRBV2 and TRBJ1-2; D gene uncertain. The CDR3 has 13 residues. V was cut by 2 bases and J by 2 bases, with 6 bases left in between. Per germline, CDR1 SNHLY and CDR2 FYNNEI. As DNA, the CDR3 is TGTGCCAGCAGTGAATCCCAGAACTATGGCTACACCTTC. This translates into CASSESQNYGYTF.

The chain joins TRBV5-1 to TRBJ2-7; 7 bases fit TRBD1. The junction had 10 bases not matched to a gene; V was cut back by 4 bases and J by 3 bases. Looked up from germline, CDR1 is SGHRS and CDR2 is YFSETQ. CDR3 length: 15 residues. The CDR3 region is CASSLVLTGDYEQYF. As DNA, the CDR3 is TGCGCCAGCAGCCTCGTGCTCACAGGGGACTACGAGCAGTACTTC.

The chain is built from TRBV10-3 and TRBJ1-5; 7 nucleotides line up with TRBD1. Germline V CDR1 and CDR2: ENHRY, SYGVKD. This CDR3 has 16 residues. J was trimmed by 0 bases and V by 4 bases; bases with no gene match: 6. DNA for the CDR3: TGTGCCATCAGTGGGGACAGAACTATTAGCAATCAGCCCCAGCATTTT. Translating gives CAISGDRTISNQPQHF.

The chain recombines TRBV6-6 with TRBJ1-2, with D perhaps matching TRBD1 (6 bases). CDR3 length: 14 amino acids. Germline V gene sequence: CDR1 MNHNY, CDR2 SVGAGI (reference sequence). V lost 5 bases and J 8 bases, leaving 18 bases between the germline ends. The CDR3 loop reads CASSNGQPDGGYTF. The CDR3 DNA follows: TGTGCCAGCAGTAACGGACAGCCAGACGGAGGCTACACCTTC.

This rearrangement joins TRBV6-2 or TRBV6-3 to TRBJ1-5; weak D call: TRBD1 (5 bases). The CDR3 contains 15 residues. Trimming removed 5 bases at V and 2 bases at J, with 13 bases between. CDR1 is MNHEY, CDR2 SVGEGT, per germline. The CDR3: CASSRAGGRNQPQHF. In DNA form, the CDR3 reads TGTGCCAGCAGTAGGGCCGGGGGTCGCAATCAGCCCCAGCATTTT.

The chain couples TRBV6-5 to TRBJ1-1, with D hard to call. The CDR3 is made up of 13 amino acids. From germline, CDR1 is MNHEY and CDR2 SVGAGI. Between the trimmed V and J ends, which lost 8 bases and 4 bases, there was a span of 14 bases. The chain's CDR3 is CASFFRGGTEAFF. DNA of the CDR3: TGTGCCAGCTTTTTTCGGGGAGGCACTGAAGCTTTCTTT.

This chain joins TRBV9 and TRBJ2-7; TRBD2 might be the D (5 bases). The CDR3 is 14 amino acids. Trimming pared 4 bases from V and 3 bases from J, leaving 14 bases between. CDR1 is SGDLS, CDR2 YYNGEE, per germline. The CDR3 bases are TGTGCCAGCAGCCCCGGAGGTGAGGGCTACGAGCAGTACGTC. Translated, it gives CASSPGGEGYEQYV.

V gene TRBV23-1 combines with J gene TRBJ2-2, with a weak D call TRBD2 (5 bases). TRBV23-1 is sorted into the ORF group, with uncertain function. The ends were cut back, 3 bases at V and 5 bases at J, with 19 bases in the middle. The CDR3 loop spans 17 amino acids. CDR3 in amino acids: CASSHNEGRTSTGELFF. CDR3 sequence (DNA): TGCGCCAGCAGTCATAACGAGGGCCGGACTTCAACCGGGGAGCTGTTTTTT.

The chain links TRBV2 to TRBJ2-2; D may be TRBD2 (6 bases). Germline-derived CDR1 and CDR2 are SNHLY and FYNNEI. V dropped 9 bases and J dropped 7 bases, with 15 bases sitting between them. The CDR3 loop spans 13 amino acids. As DNA, the CDR3 is TGTGCCAGTCGGGGGACTTTCAGCGGGGAGCTGTTTTTT. This codes for CASRGTFSGELFF.

The V call is TRBV5-4, the J call TRBJ2-2; a weak D match, TRBD1 (6 bases). V was trimmed by 0 bases and J by 5 bases, leaving 11 bases between them. In germline, CDR1 is SGHNT, CDR2 YYREEE (reference sequence). The CDR3 loop spans 15 amino acids. CDR3 region: CASSLVQGSTGELFF. The CDR3 bases are TGTGCCAGCAGCTTGGTACAGGGTTCTACCGGGGAGCTGTTTTTT.

The chain joins TRBV5-4 to TRBJ2-2, with D possibly matching TRBD1 (6 bases). The CDR3 contains 15 residues. Germline CDR1 SGHNT, CDR2 YYREEE (reference sequence). V dropped 3 bases and J dropped 1 base, with 10 bases sitting between them. The CDR3 DNA reads TGTGCCAGCAGCTACCAGGGGAGGAACACCGGGGAGCTGTTTTTT. It specifies CASSYQGRNTGELFF.

The gene calls are TRBV5-1 and TRBJ2-7; TRBD1 might be the D (5 bases). The V end was cut by 3 bases, the J end by 5 bases, with 12 bases between. This CDR3 comprises 13 residues. The germline V gene has CDR1 SGHRS and CDR2 YFSETQ. CDR3 region: CASSSSGINEQYF. CDR3 coding DNA: TGCGCCAGCAGCTCATCAGGGATCAACGAGCAGTACTTC.

V is TRBV5-8 and J is TRBJ2-2; 11 bases match TRBD1. CDR3 size: 16 residues. J lost 7 bases, V lost 4 bases, and 9 bases had no gene match. CDR1 is SGHTS and CDR2 is YDEGEE in the germline V gene. The chain's CDR3 is CASSTGQGASIGELFF. The CDR3 coding sequence is TGTGCCAGCAGCACCGGACAGGGGGCGTCGATCGGGGAGCTGTTTTTT. Based on the CDR3 plus reference TRBV5-8 and TRBJ2-2, the full variable domain is EAGVTQSPTHLIKTRGQQATLRCSPISGHTSVYWYQQALGLGLQFLLWYDEGEERNRGNFPPRFSGRQFPNYSSELNVNALELEDSALYLCASSTGQGASIGELFFGEGSRLTVL.

The chain carries TRBV6-4 and TRBJ1-4; D not resolved. In germline, CDR1 is MRHNA, CDR2 SNTAGT. CDR3 length: 14 residues. Trimming left V 8 bases short and J 3 bases short, with 13 bases between. As DNA, the CDR3 is TGTGCCAGCCCTAGCCGTACTTCTAATGAAAAACTGTTTTTT. It specifies CASPSRTSNEKLFF.

J is TRBJ1-2 and V is TRBV3-1 (or the pseudogene TRBV3-2), with a possible D match to TRBD1 (6 bases). The CDR3 totals 17 residues. Between the trimmed V and J ends, which lost 3 bases and 1 base, there was a span of 18 bases. In germline, CDR1 is LGHDT, CDR2 YNNKEL (reference sequence). Here the CDR3 reads CASSHYQGSTINYGYTF. The CDR3 DNA is TGTGCCAGCAGCCACTACCAGGGGTCTACGATTAACTATGGCTACACCTTC.

The chain employs TRBV19 and TRBJ2-2; the match to TRBD1 covers 7 bases. CDR3 length: 15 amino acids. The junction had 1 base not matched to a gene; V was cut back by 3 bases and J by 0 bases. The germline V gene has CDR1 LNHDA and CDR2 SQIVND (reference sequence). The DNA of the CDR3 is TGTGCCAGTAGTATGGGACAGACGAACACCGGGGAGCTGTTTTTT. Residues: CASSMGQTNTGELFF.